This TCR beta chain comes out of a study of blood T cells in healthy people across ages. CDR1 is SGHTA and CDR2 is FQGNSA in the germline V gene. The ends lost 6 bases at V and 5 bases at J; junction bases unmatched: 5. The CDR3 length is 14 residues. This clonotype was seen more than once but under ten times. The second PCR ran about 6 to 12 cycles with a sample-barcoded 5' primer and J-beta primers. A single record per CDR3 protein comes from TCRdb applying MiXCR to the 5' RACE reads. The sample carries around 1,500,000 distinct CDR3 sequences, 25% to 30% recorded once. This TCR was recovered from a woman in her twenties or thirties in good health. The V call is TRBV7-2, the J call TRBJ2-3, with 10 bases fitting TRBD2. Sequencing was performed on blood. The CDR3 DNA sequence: TGTGCCAGCAGAACCCTAGCGGGGGAAGATACGCAGTATTTT. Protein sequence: CASRTLAGEDTQYF.